The entry that follows covers one T cell receptor (beta chain) sequence. The same CDR3 can be traced to other DNA sequences in this sample. This table comes from immunoSEQ multiplex PCR, and its TCRdb copy is limited to in-frame clones, with some not included. The data contain more than 65,000 clones, about 94% of them singletons. This specimen belongs to a study of technical replicates of blood from a few donors. J gave up 5 bases and V 2 bases, and 5 bases lay outside the gene matches. The CDR3 has 15 residues. In germline, CDR1 is LNHDA, CDR2 SQIVND (reference sequence). V is TRBV19 and J is TRBJ2-3; TRBD2 matches at 9 bases. Sequenced input: T cells isolated from PBMCs. This receptor was obtained from a human donor in good health. CDR3 sequence (DNA): TGTGCCAGTAGTATACTGGCGGGAGGGGGAGATACGCAGTATTTT. Its protein product is CASSILAGGGDTQYF. Using reference TRBV19 and TRBJ2-3 for the parts outside the CDR3, the full variable domain is DGGITQSPKYLFRKEGQNVTLSCEQNLNHDAMYWYRQDPGQGLRLIYYSQIVNDFQKGDIAEGYSVSREKKESFPLTVTSAQKNPTAFYLCASSILAGGGDTQYFGPGTRLTVL.